This TCR beta chain came from a study of T cell responses to AZD1222 COVID-19 vaccine. General study results and limits: In the spike-specific TCR repertoire, nearly half reportedly target unmutated variant regions. Donor demographics were predominantly white British with a female majority; clonal diversity may be underestimated.

CDR3 length: 15 amino acids. CDR1 and CDR2 from the germline V gene are SGHAT and FQNNGV. The V gene lost 11 bases and the J gene lost 0 bases, with 17 bases spanning the gap. About this clone itself: Its antigen is undetermined.

The data were produced by immunoSEQ multiplex PCR, yet TCRdb's version contains in-frame clones alone and is incomplete. The repertoire holds some 150,000 clones, with about 95% as singletons. The sequence was collected from an adult in good health. Sequenced here: peripheral blood, sampled on day 0 of AZD1222 vaccination. V gene TRBV11-2 combines with J gene TRBJ1-3, with D perhaps TRBD1 (6 bases). DNA for the CDR3: TGTGCCTCCGCTAGGACAGCAGCCTCTGGAAACACCATATATTTT. Translation: CASARTAASGNTIYF.